The present TCR beta chain was sequenced within a study of blood T cell repertoires in COVID-19. CDR3 length: 16 amino acids. V was pared by 8 bases and J by 5 bases, with 24 bases between. The germline V gene has CDR1 SGHTA and CDR2 FQGNSA. Sequencing was performed with immunoSEQ multiplex PCR; in TCRdb, only in-frame clones are kept and a portion is missing. This sample has 450,000 to 500,000 clones, with approximately 85% found just once. The chain links TRBV7-2 to TRBJ1-1, with a possible D match to TRBD1 (5 bases). The receptor's source is a human donor in a cohort sampled during active COVID-19. Sequencing was carried out using peripheral blood. This CDR3 is CASGRPGLPKGTEAFF. CDR3 coding DNA: TGTGCCAGCGGGCGGCCGGGACTCCCTAAGGGAACTGAAGCTTTCTTT.